This T cell receptor (beta chain) was found in a study of CD8 T cells in ankylosing spondylitis. Whole-study results and caveats: Reportedly, disease-linked clones are significantly enriched in ankylosing spondylitis patients' matched synovial fluid. Several highly homologous variants made up a TCR beta motif, and this motif appeared characteristic of ankylosing spondylitis blood.

Germline-derived CDR1 and CDR2 are SGHDN and FVKESK. The CDR3 is made up of 20 amino acids. Trimming shortened V by 3 bases and J by 0 bases, and 21 bases separated the two germline ends. This clonotype turned up a few times. Antigen unknown. Researchers built TCR beta libraries using quantitative 5'-RACE with molecular barcodes. Each CDR3 protein gets one entry after TCRdb re-called the 5' RACE reads with MiXCR. Altogether under 400,000 distinct CDR3 sequences are present, more than 9% being singletons, with the ten largest covering more than 7%. This receptor was identified in a female donor with ankylosing spondylitis or in good health (not recorded which). The chain has TRBV14 and TRBJ1-6; D gene unclear. Sequenced material: blood, either unsorted or a sorted T cell fraction (not recorded which). This CDR3 is CASSHPSDGTLSSYNSPLHF. Written as DNA, the CDR3 is TGTGCCAGCAGCCACCCCTCGGACGGAACCTTGAGCTCCTATAATTCACCCCTCCACTTT.